This T cell receptor beta chain was recovered during a study of sequential checkpoint blockade in melanoma. Repertoires were generated with immunoSEQ multiplex PCR, while TCRdb's copy carries only in-frame clones and drops some. The table shows about 18,000 clones, with roughly 25% occurring only once. Treatment reported: randomized to nivolumab then ipilimumab (arm A) or the reverse (arm B). Germline CDR1 LGHNT, CDR2 FRNRAP. The ends were cut back, 1 base at V and 4 bases at J, with 7 bases in the middle. The CDR3 covers 13 residues. V gene TRBV12-5 combines with J gene TRBJ1-2, with D unresolved. Sample: tumor tissue (inferred from file names), taken from a patient given nivolumab and ipilimumab in sequence. The sequence came from a human donor with melanoma. CDR3 in DNA: TGTGCTAGTGGTTTGGGGACTGGCTATGGCTACACCTTC. It specifies CASGLGTGYGYTF.